The 26 T cell receptor beta chains below come from one sample, sequenced in a study of blood T cell repertoires in COVID-19. Generated by immunoSEQ multiplex PCR, the TCRdb table keeps only in-frame clones and is missing some. The sample lists about 59,000 clones, 73% occurring once. Sequenced material: peripheral blood. These receptors all stem from a woman aged 65 to 85 with acute or convalescent COVID-19.

In the case of this clone: The same CDR3 is also encoded by other DNA sequences in this sample. The genes are TRBV9 and TRBJ2-6, with TRBD1 matching 7 bases. Germline lookup yields CDR1 SGDLS and CDR2 YYNGEE. V trimming: 4 bases; J trimming: 2 bases; junction bases outside the gene matches: 3. The CDR3 contains 15 residues. This CDR3 is CASSRQGAGANVLTF. In nucleotides, the CDR3 is TGTGCCAGCAGCAGGCAGGGGGCTGGGGCCAACGTCCTGACTTTC.

This clone has only a few counts. V gene TRBV15 combines with J gene TRBJ2-1, with TRBD1 as a possible D gene (5 bases). There are 15 residues in the CDR3. CDR1 and CDR2 (germline): LNHNV, YYDKDF (reference sequence). Trimming cost V 5 bases and J 4 bases, with 15 bases left between them. The CDR3 sequence: CATSLDGKGYNEQFF. DNA for the CDR3: TGTGCCACCAGCTTAGACGGTAAGGGGTACAATGAGCAGTTCTTC. The variable domain in full, with the rest retrieved from reference TRBV15 and TRBJ2-1, is DAMVIQNPRYQVTQFGKPVTLSCSQTLNHNVMYWYQQKSSQAPKLLFHYYDKDFNNEADTPDNFQSRRPNTSFCFLDIRSPGLGDTAMYLCATSLDGKGYNEQFFGPGTRLTVL.

This clone was counted only a few times. The chain carries TRBV29-1 and TRBJ1-1, with 8 bases lining up with TRBD1. The CDR3 runs to 13 residues. J lost 3 bases, V lost 7 bases, and 7 bases had no gene match. Germline V gene lookup returns CDR1 SQVTM and CDR2 ANQGSEA. CDR3 nucleotide sequence: TGCAGCGCTTCTTACAGGGGGGACACTGAAGCTTTCTTT. This sequence encodes CSASYRGDTEAFF.

The V and J genes are TRBV2 and TRBJ1-3; 8 positions match TRBD1. The CDR3 consists of 16 residues. Germline CDR1 reads SNHLY; CDR2 reads FYNNEI. The V and J ends lost 5 bases and 1 base, in that order; junction bases with no gene match: 7. CDR3 coding DNA: TGTGCCAGCAGTTCAGGGGGCAGGAATTCTGGAAACACCATATATTTT. Amino acid sequence: CASSSGGRNSGNTIYF. The full variable domain, completed using reference TRBV2 and TRBJ1-3, is EPEVTQTPSHQVTQMGQEVILRCVPISNHLYFYWYRQILGQKVEFLVSFYNNEISEKSEIFDDQFSVERPDGSNFTLKIRSTKLEDSAMYFCASSSGGRNSGNTIYFGEGSWLTVV.

This chain uses TRBV25-1 with TRBJ2-2; 7 bases agree with TRBD1. V lost 1 base and J lost 3; bases outside the gene matches: 2. Per the germline V gene, CDR1 is MGHDK and CDR2 is SYGVNS. The CDR3 loop spans 15 amino acids. CDR3 nucleotides: TGTGCCAGCAGTGAATCGAGGGGGCACACCGGGGAGCTGTTTTTT. It codes for CASSESRGHTGELFF. Together with reference TRBV25-1 and TRBJ2-2, the CDR3 gives the full variable domain: EADIYQTPRYLVIGTGKKITLECSQTMGHDKMYWYQQDPGMELHLIHYSYGVNSTEKGDLSSESTVSRIRTEHFPLTLESARPSHTSQYLCASSESRGHTGELFFGEGSRLTVL.

The J gene is TRBJ2-5, the V gene TRBV4-1; a weak D match, TRBD2 (6 bases). The CDR3 has 13 amino acids. Germline V CDR1 and CDR2: MGHRA, YSYEKL. The ends were cut back, 5 bases at V and 5 bases at J, with 12 bases in the middle. CDR3 bases: TGCGCCAGCAGCTCGTGGGGGGAGGAGACCCAGTACTTC. This translates into CASSSWGEETQYF.

Here the CDR3 DNA reads TGTGCCAGCAGCCGATTTAATCAGGGAACAATCCACTTT. Translation gives CASSRFNQGTIHF. The chain links TRBV5-6 to TRBJ1-6; perhaps TRBD1 as D (5 bases). V was pared by 4 bases and J by 17 bases, with 19 bases between. The CDR3 is 13 residues long. The germline gives CDR1 SGHDT, CDR2 YYEEEE. Combining the CDR3 with reference TRBV5-6 and TRBJ1-6 gives the whole variable domain DAGVTQSPTHLIKTRGQQVTLRCSPKSGHDTVSWYQQALGQGPQFIFQYYEEEERQRGNFPDRFSGHQFPNYSSELNVNALLLGDSALYLCASSRFNQGTIHFGNGTRLTVT.

CDR3 DNA sequence: TGTGCCTGGATCGACACCGGAGGGGCTTGGGGGACTGAAGCTTTCTTT. Its protein is CAWIDTGGAWGTEAFF. V is TRBV30 and J is TRBJ1-1, with D maybe TRBD1 (5 bases). Germline CDR1 GTSNPN, CDR2 SVGIG (reference sequence). Deletions cut 4 bases from V and 5 bases from J, with 23 bases between. CDR3 size: 16 residues. Variable domain in full (rest from reference TRBV30 and TRBJ1-1): SQTIHQWPATLVQPVGSPLSLECTVEGTSNPNLYWYRQAAGRGLQLLFYSVGIGQISSEVPQNLSASRPQDRQFILSSKKLLLSDSGFYLCAWIDTGGAWGTEAFFGQGTRLTVV.

The chain has TRBV9 and TRBJ1-1; D is perhaps TRBD1 (5 bases). Germline V gene sequence: CDR1 SGDLS, CDR2 YYNGEE. This CDR3 comprises 17 residues. V lost 2 bases and J lost 1, with 18 bases in between. CDR3 sequence (DNA): TGTGCCAGCAGCGTCCAAGGGGCTAGGGCGAGGAACACTGAAGCTTTCTTT. The encoded protein is CASSVQGARARNTEAFF.

V and J are TRBV12-3 or TRBV12-4 and TRBJ2-1; 8 positions match TRBD1. The CDR3 is 13 amino acids. V was pared by 6 bases and J by 8 bases, with 6 bases of the junction left unmatched. The CDR3 DNA sequence: TGTGCCAGCAGGAAAGGGACAGGCTATGAGCAGTTCTTC. Protein sequence: CASRKGTGYEQFF.

This chain links TRBV5-1 with TRBJ1-1; TRBD1 aligns across 7 bases. CDR3 length: 17 residues. The ends lost 0 bases at V and 8 bases at J; junction bases unmatched: 16. Per the germline V gene, CDR1 is SGHRS and CDR2 is YFSETQ. The CDR3 nucleotides read TGCGCCAGCAGCTTGGGAGCTGGGAGAGGGGGCTTACGCGAAGCTTTCTTT. Translation gives CASSLGAGRGGLREAFF.

Only a few counts were recorded for this clone. This chain joins TRBV3-1 (or the pseudogene TRBV3-2) and TRBJ1-1; no firm D call. This CDR3 is built from 12 residues. The V end was cut by 4 bases, the J end by 1 base, with 4 bases between. CDR1 and CDR2 from the germline V gene are LGHDT and YNNKEL (reference sequence). CDR3 in DNA: TGTGCCAGCAGCCGCGGGAACACTGAAGCTTTCTTT. Residues: CASSRGNTEAFF.

This chain connects TRBV2 to TRBJ1-5; weak D call: TRBD1 (6 bases). The CDR3 runs 16 residues. CDR1 and CDR2 (germline): SNHLY, FYNNEI. With 6 bases removed from V and 2 bases from J, the gap between germline ends came to 17 bases. The CDR3 protein is CASRGAGRGGNQPQHF. CDR3 DNA: TGTGCCAGCAGGGGGGCAGGGAGAGGTGGCAATCAGCCCCAGCATTTT.

This chain joins TRBV7-9 and TRBJ1-2; 10 bases align to TRBD1. Germline CDR1 and CDR2: SEHNR and FQNEAQ (reference sequence). The trim removed 4 bases at V and 7 bases at J, leaving 9 bases unmatched. This CDR3 has 15 residues. The chain's CDR3 is CASSYLTGGPSGYTF. Written as DNA, the CDR3 is TGTGCCAGCAGCTACCTGACAGGGGGCCCGAGTGGCTACACCTTC.

The table lists this clone with many counts. The same CDR3 can be traced to other DNA sequences in this sample. V and J are TRBV5-1 and TRBJ1-2; D ambiguous. Germline lookup yields CDR1 SGHRS and CDR2 YFSETQ. This CDR3 is built from 13 residues. V lost 0 bases and J lost 2, with 5 bases in between. The CDR3 spells CASSLDSNYGYTF. The CDR3 DNA sequence: TGCGCCAGCAGCTTGGACAGCAACTATGGCTACACCTTC.

The gene calls are TRBV2 and TRBJ2-2, with D perhaps matching TRBD2 (5 bases). Germline CDR1 SNHLY, CDR2 FYNNEI. CDR3 length: 16 residues. V lost 10 bases to trimming and J lost 5 bases, with 23 bases between them. CDR3 in amino acids: CATRLSVGEGTGELFF. Written as DNA, the CDR3 is TGTGCCACCCGCCTATCGGTCGGGGAAGGGACCGGGGAGCTGTTTTTT.

The rearrangement uses TRBV11-1 and TRBJ2-5; TRBD1 might be the D (6 bases). The CDR3 extends over 14 amino acids. Germline V gives CDR1 SGHAT, CDR2 FQDESV (reference sequence). The V end lost 5 bases, the J end lost 3 bases, and 13 bases lay between the germline ends. The CDR3 nucleotides read TGTGCCAGCAGCCTCGGCCCAGGGGAAGAGACCCAGTACTTC. Amino acid sequence: CASSLGPGEETQYF.

The V and J genes are TRBV4-1 and TRBJ1-5; D not resolved. Between the trimmed V and J ends, which lost 2 bases and 4 bases, there was a span of 9 bases. The CDR3 length is 14 residues. Germline V CDR1 and CDR2: MGHRA, YSYEKL. The CDR3: CASSQLPGNQPQHF. The CDR3 coding sequence is TGCGCCAGCAGCCAACTCCCAGGTAATCAGCCCCAGCATTTT.

The rearrangement links TRBV19 to TRBJ1-1; 7 bases match TRBD1. The CDR3 spans 16 residues. The junction had 12 bases not matched to a gene; V was cut back by 3 bases and J by 5 bases. CDR1 is LNHDA, CDR2 SQIVND, per germline (reference sequence). The CDR3, as DNA: TGTGCCAGTAGTATGTTCGTGAAGGGGGCTGGGACTGAAGCTTTCTTT. The encoded protein is CASSMFVKGAGTEAFF.

This chain uses TRBV5-5 with TRBJ2-5; D is perhaps TRBD1 (6 bases). CDR3 length: 15 amino acids. V was cut by 4 bases and J by 5 bases, with 18 bases left in between. In germline, CDR1 is SGHKS, CDR2 YYEKEE (reference sequence). The CDR3 region is CASSQSGHSGETQYF. The CDR3 DNA sequence: TGTGCCAGCAGCCAATCGGGACACTCTGGGGAGACCCAGTACTTC.

The chain combines TRBV6-2 or TRBV6-3 with TRBJ2-3; TRBD2 aligns across 7 bases. In germline, CDR1 is MNHEY, CDR2 SVGEGT. Trimming cost V 5 bases and J 4 bases; bases outside gene matches: 3. The CDR3 consists of 13 residues. The CDR3 sequence: CASSGLGADTQYF. The CDR3 DNA follows: TGTGCCAGCAGTGGACTAGGCGCAGATACGCAGTATTTT.

This clone was observed a few times. The chain has TRBV27 and TRBJ2-3; TRBD2 matches 8 bases. V lost 3 bases to trimming and J lost 1 base; unmatched junction nucleotides: 3. The CDR3 totals 15 residues. CDR1 is MNHEY and CDR2 is SMNVEV in the germline V gene (reference sequence). CDR3 nucleotides: TGTGCCAGCAGTTTCAGAGCGGGGGGCACAGATACGCAGTATTTT. This sequence encodes CASSFRAGGTDTQYF.

The chain uses TRBV27 and TRBJ1-1; D ambiguous. Germline V lookup: CDR1 MNHEY, CDR2 SMNVEV (reference sequence). Trimming cost V 5 bases and J 1 base, with 11 bases left between them. The CDR3 spans 14 residues. CDR3 bases: TGTGCCAGCAGTCCCCGACACCCGAACACTGAAGCTTTCTTT. Its protein product is CASSPRHPNTEAFF.

V gene TRBV7-8 combines with J gene TRBJ1-1; D is possibly TRBD1 (6 bases). The CDR3 totals 13 residues. The germline gives CDR1 SGHVS, CDR2 FQNEAQ. The V end was cut by 0 bases, the J end by 7 bases, with 9 bases between. The CDR3 region is CASSLAGGNEAFF. The DNA of the CDR3 is TGTGCCAGCAGCTTAGCAGGGGGAAATGAAGCTTTCTTT.

V usage is TRBV14 and J usage is TRBJ2-1; 9 positions match TRBD1. The CDR3 length is 15 residues. Germline assignment: CDR1 SGHDN and CDR2 FVKESK. J gave up 9 bases and V 1 base, and 7 bases lay outside the gene matches. CDR3 loop: CASSQVQGARGEQFF. The CDR3 DNA reads as TGTGCCAGCAGCCAAGTACAGGGGGCGCGCGGTGAGCAGTTCTTC.

Only one count was recorded for this clone. This sample includes further DNA sequences coding for the same CDR3. The chain uses TRBV20-1 and TRBJ2-2; 11 bases align to TRBD2. Per the germline V gene, CDR1 is DFQATT and CDR2 is SNEGSKA (reference sequence). The CDR3 extends over 17 amino acids. After removal of 3 bases from V and 4 bases from J, the junction contained 10 bases not matched to a gene. CDR3 coding DNA: TGCAGTGCTAGTAGAGGTAGCGGGGGGGCCGGCACCGGGGAGCTGTTTTTT. This codes for CSASRGSGGAGTGELFF.